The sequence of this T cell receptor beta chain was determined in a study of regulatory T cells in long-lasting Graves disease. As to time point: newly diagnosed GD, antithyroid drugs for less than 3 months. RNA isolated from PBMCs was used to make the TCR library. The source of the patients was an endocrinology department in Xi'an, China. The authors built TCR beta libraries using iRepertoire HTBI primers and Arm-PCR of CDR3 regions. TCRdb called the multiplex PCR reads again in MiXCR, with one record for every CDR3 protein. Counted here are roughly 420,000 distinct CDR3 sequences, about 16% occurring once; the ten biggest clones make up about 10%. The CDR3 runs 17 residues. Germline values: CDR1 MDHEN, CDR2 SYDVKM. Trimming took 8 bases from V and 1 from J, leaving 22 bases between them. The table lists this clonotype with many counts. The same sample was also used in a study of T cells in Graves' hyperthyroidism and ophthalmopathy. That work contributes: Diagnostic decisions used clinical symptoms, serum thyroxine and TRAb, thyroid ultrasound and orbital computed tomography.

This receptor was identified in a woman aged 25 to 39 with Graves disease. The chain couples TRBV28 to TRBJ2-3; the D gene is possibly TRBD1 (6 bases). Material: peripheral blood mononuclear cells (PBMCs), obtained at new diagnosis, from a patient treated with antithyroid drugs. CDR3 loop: CASLTPSGQQGTDTQYF. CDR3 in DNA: TGTGCCAGCCTAACCCCCTCCGGACAGCAAGGCACAGATACGCAGTATTTT.